This T cell receptor (beta chain) was sequenced for a study of cytomegalovirus exposure and HLA in healthy donors. Study-wide points: The listing of approximately 160 TCR beta chains classed them as cytomegalovirus-associated. The tendency of first-cohort TCR clusters to co-occur in the 100 to 150 validation repertoires was identified by a subsequent analysis.

Libraries were prepared by immunoSEQ multiplex PCR; TCRdb keeps only in-frame clonotypes and omits some of them. In the table there are about 130,000 clones, 89% of which are singletons. In this sample, this clone turned up once. What it recognizes is unknown. The same CDR3 arises from other DNA sequences in this sample as well. The trim removed 3 bases at V and 7 bases at J, leaving 3 bases unmatched. The germline V gene has CDR1 SGHAT and CDR2 FQNNGV. There are 14 residues in the CDR3. The chain uses TRBV11-2 and TRBJ1-4; 9 bases line up with TRBD1. Sequenced: PBMCs. The TCR originated in a man aged 25 to 40 in good health and CMV-seronegative. This CDR3 reads CASSLGQGSEKLFF. The CDR3 DNA follows: TGTGCCAGCAGCTTGGGACAGGGAAGTGAAAAACTGTTTTTT.